This T cell receptor (beta chain) emerged from a study of cytomegalovirus exposure and HLA in healthy donors. Findings and limits, study-wide: The availability of immune exposure information extended only to CMV serostatus. HLA alleles showed associations with about 17,000 TCR beta sequences in a later analysis, at a 0.05 false discovery rate. Earlier analysis found most TCR beta V segments productive about 90% or about 30% of the time. V- and J-gene trimming of TCR beta was linked (in a later analysis) to a missense DCLRE1C variant.

PCR amplification relied on 60 Vbeta primers (plus 13 Jbeta primers). Measured with immunoSEQ multiplex PCR; TCRdb has only the in-frame clones, and not every one. In the table there are about 160,000 clones, around 86% of which are singletons. Trimming removed 4 bases from V and 7 bases from J, with 17 bases in between. Germline assignment: CDR1 SGHDN and CDR2 FVKESK. The CDR3 length is 15 residues. Turning to this clone: Its antigen is as yet unknown.

Sequenced: PBMCs. This chain uses TRBV14 with TRBJ1-5; perhaps TRBD1 as D (6 bases). The origin of this receptor is a girl aged 2-15 years in good health and CMV-seropositive. The CDR3 sequence: CASSLRYRELQPQHF. In DNA form, the CDR3 reads TGTGCCAGCAGCCTACGGTACAGGGAACTGCAGCCCCAGCATTTT.